Below are 31 T cell receptor beta chains sequenced from a single sample in a study of blood T cells in healthy people across ages. Together with a sample-barcoded 5' primer, a J-beta primer mix was included in a second PCR lasting about 6 to 11 cycles. Using its own MiXCR run on the 5' RACE reads, TCRdb lists one record per CDR3 protein. In the table there are 1.5 million to 2 million distinct CDR3 sequences, roughly 27% of which are singletons. The sample taken for sequencing was blood. The origin of the receptors is a woman in her 30s in good health.

The chain combines TRBV29-1 with TRBJ1-5; no reliable D call. Germline V lookup: CDR1 SQVTM, CDR2 ANQGSEA. V was pared by 2 bases and J by 3 bases, with 11 bases between. The CDR3 loop spans 14 amino acids. CDR3 amino acids: CSVEIGRTNQPQHF. The CDR3 region has the DNA TGCAGCGTTGAAATTGGACGGACCAATCAGCCCCAGCATTTT.

This clonotype was seen a few times. This sequence joins TRBV7-3 and TRBJ1-2; D call uncertain. CDR3 length equals 17 residues. The germline CDR1 and CDR2 sequences are SGHTA and FQGTGA. Trimming cost V 4 bases and J 2 bases, with 20 bases left between them. CDR3 in amino acids: CASSSFPQSRPNYGYTF. Written as DNA, the CDR3 is TGTGCCAGCAGCTCATTTCCACAGAGCCGTCCAAACTATGGCTACACCTTC.

Only a few counts were recorded for this clonotype. This rearrangement joins TRBV7-9 to TRBJ2-5; D gene ambiguous. The V gene lost 2 bases and the J gene lost 5 bases, with 15 bases spanning the gap. The CDR3 has 15 residues. Looked up from germline, CDR1 is SEHNR and CDR2 is FQNEAQ (reference sequence). As DNA, the CDR3 is TGTGCCAGCAGCTTACCCCGGAGACTTGGGGAGACCCAGTACTTC. Amino acid sequence: CASSLPRRLGETQYF.

This clonotype was observed a handful of times. The CDR3 here is CAGTITSVSYEQYF. The CDR3 DNA reads as TGTGCCGGCACTATTACTAGCGTCTCCTACGAGCAGTACTTC. V usage is TRBV2 and J usage is TRBJ2-7, with 7 bases fitting TRBD2. J gave up 0 bases and V 11 bases, and 10 bases lay outside the gene matches. In germline, CDR1 is SNHLY, CDR2 FYNNEI. The CDR3 runs to 14 residues. The variable domain in full, completed from reference TRBV2 and TRBJ2-7, reads EPEVTQTPSHQVTQMGQEVILRCVPISNHLYFYWYRQILGQKVEFLVSFYNNEISEKSEIFDDQFSVERPDGSNFTLKIRSTKLEDSAMYFCAGTITSVSYEQYFGPGTRLTVT.

This clonotype was detected a few times. The J gene is TRBJ2-7, the V gene TRBV9, with D hard to call. Looked up from germline, CDR1 is SGDLS and CDR2 is YYNGEE. Trimming left V 0 bases short and J 2 bases short, with 6 bases between. There are 13 residues in the CDR3. The DNA of the CDR3 is TGTGCCAGCAGCGTAGGGGCCACCTACGAGCAGTACTTC. Its protein is CASSVGATYEQYF. Combining the CDR3 with reference TRBV9 and TRBJ2-7 gives the whole variable domain DSGVTQTPKHLITATGQRVTLRCSPRSGDLSVYWYQQSLDQGLQFLIQYYNGEERAKGNILERFSAQQFPDLHSELNLSSLELGDSALYFCASSVGATYEQYFGPGTRLTVT.

The chain recombines TRBV20-1 with TRBJ1-5; 7 positions agree with TRBD1. V was clipped by 0 bases and J by 4 bases; unmatched bases: 12. Per germline, CDR1 DFQATT and CDR2 SNEGSKA (reference sequence). The CDR3 sequence is 17 residues long. CDR3 DNA: TGCAGTGCTAGAGATGGGGCAGGGGGATTCCGGAATCAGCCCCAGCATTTT. Its protein is CSARDGAGGFRNQPQHF.

This clonotype was seen at least ten times. This chain connects TRBV10-3 to TRBJ2-1, with 8 bases that match TRBD2. The CDR3 covers 16 residues. V dropped 0 bases and J dropped 4; count of bases not matched to a gene: 5. Germline lookup yields CDR1 ENHRY and CDR2 SYGVKD. In nucleotides, the CDR3 is TGTGCCATCAGTGAGTCGGCTAGCGGGTCATACAATGAGCAGTTCTTC. Amino acids: CAISESASGSYNEQFF.

Turning to this clonotype: A read error may explain this, as a much larger clone is one base away. This chain connects TRBV12-3 or TRBV12-4 to TRBJ1-1; no clear D gene. CDR3 length: 13 residues. The CDR3 reads CVSSLLQNTEAFF. CDR3 nucleotides: TGTGTCAGCAGTTTACTCCAGAACACTGAAGCTTTCTTT.

As to this clonotype: The junction differs from germline at one of its ends, possibly a read error. The gene calls are TRBV27 and TRBJ2-3; D gene ambiguous. Germline CDR1 is MNHEY and CDR2 is SMNVEV (reference sequence). There are 12 residues in the CDR3. The CDR3 loop reads CAGSVDSVTQYF. The CDR3, as DNA: TGTGCCGGCAGCGTTGACTCAGTTACGCAGTATTTT.

The chain combines TRBV5-6 with TRBJ2-7; D not certain. The V gene's germline CDR1 is SGHDT and CDR2 YYEEEE. Trimming left V 0 bases short and J 6 bases short, with 10 bases between. CDR3 length: 13 amino acids. In nucleotides, the CDR3 is TGTGCCAGCAGCTTGGTCCGCTTTGGCGAGCAGTACTTC. It is translated as CASSLVRFGEQYF.

In the case of this clonotype: Being one base from a much bigger clone, this may be a read error. The chain combines TRBV29-1 with TRBJ2-3, with unresolved D. Trimming stripped 0 bases from V and 6 bases from J, with 4 bases between. The CDR3 extends over 11 amino acids. Germline V gives CDR1 SQVTM, CDR2 ANQGSEA. The CDR3 region has the DNA TGCAGCGTTGAAGATTGGGATACGCAGTATTTT. It encodes CSVEDWDTQYF.

This chain connects TRBV6-6 to TRBJ2-3; D could derive from TRBD1 or TRBD2 (5 bases each). This CDR3 has 14 amino acids. CDR1 and CDR2 from the germline V gene are MNHNY and SVGAGI (reference sequence). V gave up 6 bases and J gave up 2 bases, with 12 bases separating them. CDR3 sequence reads: CASRRDLNTDTQYF. The CDR3 DNA follows: TGTGCCAGCAGAAGGGACCTAAACACAGATACGCAGTATTTT.

The table lists this clonotype with a few counts. The J gene is TRBJ2-3, the V gene TRBV5-1; perhaps D is TRBD1 or TRBD2 (5 bases each). The CDR3 has 14 amino acids. The germline V gene encodes CDR1 SGHRS and CDR2 YFSETQ. With 4 bases removed from V and 2 bases from J, the gap between germline ends came to 11 bases. The CDR3 bases are TGCGCCAGCAGCACTCCGGGGCACACAGATACGCAGTATTTT. Translating gives CASSTPGHTDTQYF.

The chain joins TRBV6-6 to TRBJ1-5; D not resolved. The CDR3 totals 15 residues. Trimming left V 6 bases short and J 0 bases short, with 12 bases between. The germline V gene has CDR1 MNHNY and CDR2 SVGAGI (reference sequence). The CDR3 reads CASSRDTYSNQPQHF. The CDR3 DNA reads as TGTGCCAGCAGCCGAGACACGTATAGCAATCAGCCCCAGCATTTT.

The table lists this clonotype with a few counts. The chain joins TRBV7-9 to TRBJ2-3, with no clear D. V was shortened by 0 bases and J by 4 bases, with 11 bases between the two germline ends. The length of the CDR3 is 15 residues. Per the germline V gene, CDR1 is SEHNR and CDR2 is FQNEAQ (reference sequence). The CDR3 loop is CASSLAKPGADTQYF. The CDR3 DNA reads TGTGCCAGCAGCTTAGCGAAACCTGGAGCAGATACGCAGTATTTT.

About this clonotype: It may be a read error: a sequence one base away is much more abundant. The chain recombines TRBV12-3 or TRBV12-4 with TRBJ2-1; possible D gene TRBD1, 6 bases. TRBJ2-7 explains the end of the DNA better; the J call may be wrong. The CDR3 has 16 amino acids. In DNA form, the CDR3 reads TGTGCCAGCAGTTTACGGAAAACAGGGAGATACAATGAGCAGTACTTC. It yields the protein CASSLRKTGRYNEQYF.

This clonotype was recorded a few times. The chain combines TRBV10-3 with TRBJ1-1; 11 bases are a match to TRBD1. The J segment lost 2 bases and the V segment lost 9 bases, leaving 5 bases of the junction unmatched. This CDR3 has 14 residues. Germline V lookup: CDR1 ENHRY, CDR2 SYGVKD. The CDR3 DNA sequence: TGTGCCATGCGGACAGGGGGCAGAAACACTGAAGCTTTCTTT. Its protein product is CAMRTGGRNTEAFF.

The V gene is TRBV7-9, the J gene TRBJ2-7, with 8 bases fitting TRBD1. The CDR3 is 14 residues long. CDR1 is SEHNR and CDR2 is FQNEAQ in the germline V gene (reference sequence). J was trimmed by 4 bases and V by 6 bases; bases with no gene match: 8. CDR3 sequence: CASSSGGVRYEQYF. Here the CDR3 DNA reads TGTGCCAGCAGTTCAGGGGGCGTGAGGTACGAGCAGTACTTC.

This clonotype has only a few counts. This chain joins TRBV12-3 or TRBV12-4 and TRBJ2-1, with 9 bases lining up with TRBD1. The CDR3 totals 15 residues. The V and J ends lost 9 bases and 3 bases, in that order; junction bases with no gene match: 9. This CDR3 is CASFPTGQGYNEQFF. CDR3 in DNA: TGTGCCAGTTTTCCTACGGGACAGGGCTACAATGAGCAGTTCTTC.

This chain joins TRBV20-1 and TRBJ2-5, with 9 bases that match TRBD1. This CDR3 spans 16 amino acids. After removal of 6 bases from V and 5 bases from J, the junction contained 16 bases not matched to a gene. Germline-derived CDR1 and CDR2 are DFQATT and SNEGSKA (reference sequence). For the CDR3, the DNA is TGCAGTGCCGACCCCAGGGGGACAGGGAGCTTGGAGACCCAGTACTTC. The encoded protein is CSADPRGTGSLETQYF.

J is TRBJ1-5 and V is TRBV30, with a possible D match to TRBD1 (5 bases). Germline V gene sequence: CDR1 GTSNPN, CDR2 SVGIG (reference sequence). CDR3 length: 13 residues. V was shortened by 2 bases and J by 6 bases, with 11 bases between the two germline ends. The CDR3 DNA reads TGTGCCTGGAGTCGGGACGGGGCTCAGCCCCAGCATTTT. This codes for CAWSRDGAQPQHF.

This clonotype was observed a handful of times. The rearrangement links TRBV9 to TRBJ2-5; 10 bases are a match to TRBD2. The trim removed 4 bases at V and 5 bases at J, leaving 17 bases unmatched. Germline assignment: CDR1 SGDLS and CDR2 YYNGEE. CDR3 length: 18 amino acids. The CDR3: CASSTSGGALSTGETQYF. The DNA for the CDR3 is TGTGCCAGCAGCACCAGCGGGGGGGCCTTGTCCACCGGTGAGACCCAGTACTTC.

On this clonotype: Likely a read error: the CDR3 ends without its conserved phenylalanine or tryptophan. Because the CDR3's place on the DNA is in doubt, the DNA is left out and the CDR3 is given as listed by TCRdb. The rearrangement joins TRBV7-2 to TRBJ2-3. Germline assignment: CDR1 SGHTA and CDR2 FQGNSA. The CDR3 has 13 amino acids, counting both end residues. The CDR3 spells CASSLAGSQLLRI.

Comment on this clonotype: A much more abundant neighbour one base away suggests this may be a read error. This chain uses TRBV7-9 with TRBJ2-5; D may be TRBD2 (6 bases). The CDR3 length is 15 residues. Per germline, CDR1 SEHNR and CDR2 FQNEAQ (reference sequence). The CDR3 loop is CAGSLLRGRQETQYF. As DNA, the CDR3 is TGTGCCGGCAGCTTATTGCGGGGTAGGCAAGAGACCCAGTACTTC.

At least ten counts were recorded for this clonotype. The rearrangement uses TRBV4-2 and TRBJ2-1, with D perhaps matching TRBD2 (5 bases). Germline CDR1 LGHNA, CDR2 YNFKEQ. V lost 0 bases, J lost 0 bases, and 6 bases lay in between. This CDR3 is 15 amino acids long. The CDR3 here is CASSQESGSYNEQFF. CDR3 DNA: TGTGCCAGCAGCCAAGAGAGCGGCTCCTACAATGAGCAGTTCTTC.

The chain employs TRBV29-1 and TRBJ1-2; 10 bases line up with TRBD1. There are 15 residues in the CDR3. Germline loops: CDR1 SQVTM, CDR2 ANQGSEA. Losses at the gene ends were 3 bases for V and 4 bases for J; bases not matched to a gene: 8. Here the CDR3 DNA reads TGCAGCGTTGATCCCGGGACAGGGGTCGCCTATGGCTACACCTTC. It yields the protein CSVDPGTGVAYGYTF.

The rearrangement joins TRBV10-3 to TRBJ1-1, with a possible D match to TRBD1 (6 bases). Trimming took 11 bases from V and 4 from J, leaving 11 bases between them. Germline lookup yields CDR1 ENHRY and CDR2 SYGVKD. This CDR3 has 11 residues. In DNA form, the CDR3 reads TGTGCCGTCAAGGACAGCACTGAAGCTTTCTTT. Its protein product is CAVKDSTEAFF.

This clonotype was detected only a few times. The chain couples TRBV11-2 to TRBJ2-7; the match to TRBD2 covers 9 bases. In germline, CDR1 is SGHAT, CDR2 FQNNGV. This CDR3 has 14 amino acids. After removal of 10 bases from V and 1 base from J, the junction contained 8 bases not matched to a gene. The DNA for the CDR3 is TGTGCCACCCGTCTAGCGGGGCCGTCCTACGAGCAGTACTTC. Its translation: CATRLAGPSYEQYF. Combining the CDR3 with reference TRBV11-2 and TRBJ2-7 gives the whole variable domain EAGVAQSPRYKIIEKRQSVAFWCNPISGHATLYWYQQILGQGPKLLIQFQNNGVVDDSQLPKDRFSAERLKGVDSTLKIQPAKLEDSAVYLCATRLAGPSYEQYFGPGTRLTVT.

The sample holds one count of this clonotype. CDR3 in amino acids: CASSRSGQGSDTQYF. CDR3 coding DNA: TGCGCCAGCAGCCGCTCGGGACAGGGTTCGGATACGCAGTATTTT. The chain links TRBV5-1 to TRBJ2-3; 9 bases are shared with TRBD1. The CDR3 is made up of 15 amino acids. CDR1 is SGHRS, CDR2 YFSETQ, per germline. Trimming at V came to 4 bases and at J to 6 bases, leaving 9 bases not matched to a gene.

Ten or more counts support this clonotype. The chain couples TRBV7-6 to TRBJ2-1, with D maybe TRBD2 (7 bases). The germline V and J ends were trimmed by 5 bases and 4 bases, with 15 bases remaining between them. CDR1 SGHVS and CDR2 FNYEAQ come from the germline V gene. This CDR3 contains 15 residues. The CDR3 DNA is TGTGCCAGCAGCCCGGGGGCTAGCGGTTACAATGAGCAGTTCTTC. It yields the protein CASSPGASGYNEQFF.

The V call is TRBV9, the J call TRBJ2-3, with D perhaps given as TRBD1 or TRBD2 (5 bases each). Trimming removed 7 bases from V and 4 bases from J, with 13 bases in between. The CDR3 loop spans 13 amino acids. From germline, CDR1 is SGDLS and CDR2 YYNGEE. The DNA for the CDR3 is TGTGCCAGCCCGATTGTGGGGGCAGATACGCAGTATTTT. It yields the protein CASPIVGADTQYF.